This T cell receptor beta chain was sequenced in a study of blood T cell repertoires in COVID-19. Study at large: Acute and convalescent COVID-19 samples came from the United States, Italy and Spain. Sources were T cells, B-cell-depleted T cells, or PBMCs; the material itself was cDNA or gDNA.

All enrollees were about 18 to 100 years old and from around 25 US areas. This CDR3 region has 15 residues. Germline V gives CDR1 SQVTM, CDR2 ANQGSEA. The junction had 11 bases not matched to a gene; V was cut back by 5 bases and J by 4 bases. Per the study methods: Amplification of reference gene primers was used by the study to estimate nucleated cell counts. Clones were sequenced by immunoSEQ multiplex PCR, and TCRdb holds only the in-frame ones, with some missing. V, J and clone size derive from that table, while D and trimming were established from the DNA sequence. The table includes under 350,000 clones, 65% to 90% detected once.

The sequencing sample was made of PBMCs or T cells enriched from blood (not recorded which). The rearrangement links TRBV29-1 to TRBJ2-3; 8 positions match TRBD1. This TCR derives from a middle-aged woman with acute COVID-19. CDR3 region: CSVSSSAGGPDTQYF. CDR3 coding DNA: TGCAGCGTTAGTTCGTCTGCAGGGGGCCCAGATACGCAGTATTTT.